This TCR beta chain emerged from a study of T cell responses to AZD1222 COVID-19 vaccine. Only in-frame clones appear in the TCRdb table, and some are missing; sequencing was by immunoSEQ multiplex PCR. The profile shows about 92,000 clones, roughly 93% of them singletons. V was clipped by 1 base and J by 2 bases, with 11 bases between them. Germline CDR1 reads LNHDA; CDR2 reads SQIVND (reference sequence). This CDR3 is 15 amino acids long. The sequencing used peripheral blood, collected on day 0 of AZD1222 vaccination. The chain uses TRBV19 and TRBJ1-2; D is unresolved. The receptor's source is an adult in good health. DNA of the CDR3: TGTGCCAGTAGTATAGGGAATAATCTAAACTATGGCTACACCTTC. It codes for CASSIGNNLNYGYTF.